This is a list of T cell receptor beta chains from one sample in a study of long-term antiretroviral therapy in people with HIV. The data were produced by immunoSEQ multiplex PCR, yet TCRdb's version contains in-frame clones alone and is incomplete. Among about 40,000 clones listed, about nine tenths were seen once. The specimen comprised unsorted PBMCs, sampled 1.2 years after starting antiretroviral therapy. These receptors all stem from a woman aged 45 to 65 with HIV. Each CDR3 is given with its conserved first and last residue. Fields, in order: clone size, V gene, J gene, D gene, CDR3 DNA, CDR3 protein. A D gene is named only where the DNA matches it firmly. Not all rows give a size; the values are once, few, many and, for expanded clones, a class.

clone size: .; V gene: TRBV28; J gene: TRBJ1-4; D gene: .; CDR3 DNA: TGTGCCAGCAGTTATGGGGGTGAAAAACTGTTTTTT; CDR3 protein: CASSYGGEKLFF
clone size: .; V gene: TRBV5-4; J gene: TRBJ2-5; D gene: TRBD2; CDR3 DNA: TGTGCCAGCAGCTTGGGCCAGCGGGGAGTCCAAGAGACCCAGTACTTC; CDR3 protein: CASSLGQRGVQETQYF
clone size: .; V gene: TRBV5-4; J gene: TRBJ1-1; D gene: .; CDR3 DNA: TGTGCCAGCAGCTTGTGGGGGAACACTGAAGCTTTCTTT; CDR3 protein: CASSLWGNTEAFF
clone size: once; V gene: TRBV7-9; J gene: TRBJ1-3; D gene: .; CDR3 DNA: TGTGCCACCGCCGATGGAACAGGGAGGTTTACTGGAAACACCATATATTTT; CDR3 protein: CATADGTGRFTGNTIYF
clone size: .; V gene: TRBV5-1; J gene: TRBJ2-5; D gene: TRBD2; CDR3 DNA: TGCGCCAGCAGCTTGGGTGGGACTAGCCTGGAGACCCAGTACTTC; CDR3 protein: CASSLGGTSLETQYF
clone size: .; V gene: TRBV30; J gene: TRBJ2-2; D gene: .; CDR3 DNA: TGTGCCTGGAGTGTACGTCGGCCCGCGAACACCGGGGAGCTGTTTTTT; CDR3 protein: CAWSVRRPANTGELFF
clone size: .; V gene: TRBV4-2; J gene: TRBJ2-3; D gene: .; CDR3 DNA: TGTGCCAGCAGCCAGACCGCGTCCGGCCCCACAGATACGCAGTATTTT; CDR3 protein: CASSQTASGPTDTQYF
clone size: .; V gene: TRBV5-5; J gene: TRBJ1-6; D gene: .; CDR3 DNA: TGTGCCAGCAGCTCGAGTCAGGGATATAATTCACCCCTCCACTTT; CDR3 protein: CASSSSQGYNSPLHF
clone size: .; V gene: TRBV6-1; J gene: TRBJ2-7; D gene: .; CDR3 DNA: TGTGCCAGCATGTTCGCGGGCGGGGCCCAATACGAGCAGTACTTC; CDR3 protein: CASMFAGGAQYEQYF
clone size: .; V gene: TRBV5-1; J gene: TRBJ1-3; D gene: .; CDR3 DNA: TGCGCCAGCAGCCCAATCTCGGCGGTTTCTGGAAACACCATATATTTT; CDR3 protein: CASSPISAVSGNTIYF